This note documents a single TCR beta chain sequence. Its antigen remains unknown. This same CDR3 is encoded by further DNA sequences in the sample. V gave up 0 bases and J gave up 1 base, with 6 bases separating them. CDR1 is SGHDT, CDR2 YYEEEE, per germline. The CDR3 runs 14 residues. Here immunoSEQ multiplex PCR was the method, and the copy in TCRdb shows in-frame clones only, minus some. The repertoire includes over 120,000 clones, about 94% of them detected once, and 1.5% to 2% sits in the top ten. This entry is derived from a study of cytomegalovirus exposure and HLA in healthy donors. On the study more broadly: The 120 or so validation repertoires, a later analysis reported, used the same platform as the 600 to 700 first-cohort repertoires.

Study observations and caveats: The study flagged about 150 TCR beta chains as cytomegalovirus-associated. It was found in a later analysis that first-cohort TCR clusters tended to co-occur in the 100 to 150 validation repertoires. Reportedly, diagnosis of cytomegalovirus status by the classifier showed high specificity and sensitivity.

The V and J genes are TRBV5-6 and TRBJ2-3; no definite D call. Sequencing was done on a sample of PBMCs. The TCR sequence derives from a man aged 18 to 30 in good health and CMV-seropositive. The CDR3 sequence: CASSLAGGTDTQYF. The CDR3 nucleotides are TGTGCCAGCAGCTTGGCCGGAGGCACAGATACGCAGTATTTT.